This T cell receptor beta chain was observed in a study of metastatic and nonmetastatic thyroid tumors. Overall study: From malignant and benign thyroid patients, repertoires in blood and in tumor or nodule tissue were compared. Study-level results: Malignant tumors reportedly showed significantly higher TCR beta diversity than benign nodules in both blood and tumor.

Not a single patient had been given any form of treatment at any point before undergoing thyroid surgery. Germline V CDR1 and CDR2: DFQATT, SNEGSKA (reference sequence). Deletions cut 3 bases from V and 5 bases from J, with 13 bases between. This CDR3 is built from 13 residues. In this sample, this clone turned up many times. Its antigen is still unknown. In the study's own analysis: The study built a papillary thyroid cancer distant-metastasis classifier from CDR3 differences across clinicopathological groups. Using MiXCR, TCRdb re-called clones from the PCR reads. Here the V and J calls rest on TCRdb's processing, not on the authors' analysis. The sample holds 20,000 or so clones, about a sixth seen once.

The sequenced sample was tumor tissue. J is TRBJ2-5 and V is TRBV20-1, with D uncertain. This clonotype originated in a female donor with papillary thyroid cancer or a benign thyroid nodule (not recorded which). Some clones in this sample may be carry-over from other donors' samples. The CDR3 sequence: CSASRPSGETQYF. The CDR3 DNA is TGCAGTGCTAGTCGTCCTAGTGGGGAGACCCAGTACTTC.